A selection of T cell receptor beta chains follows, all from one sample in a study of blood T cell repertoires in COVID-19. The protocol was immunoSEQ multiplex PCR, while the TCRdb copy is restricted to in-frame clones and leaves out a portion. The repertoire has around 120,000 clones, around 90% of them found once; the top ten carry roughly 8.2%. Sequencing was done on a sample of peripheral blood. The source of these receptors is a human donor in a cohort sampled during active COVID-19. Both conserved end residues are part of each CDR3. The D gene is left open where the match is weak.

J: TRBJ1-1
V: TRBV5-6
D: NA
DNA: TGTGCCAGCAGCTTCTGGGCGAACACTGAAGCTTTCTTT
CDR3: CASSFWANTEAFF

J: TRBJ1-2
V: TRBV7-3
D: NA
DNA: TGTGCCAGCAGCTTATATACCCTTAGTGACTACACCTTC
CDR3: CASSLYTLSDYTF

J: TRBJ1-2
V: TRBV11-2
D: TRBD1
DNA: TGTGCCAGCAGCTTAGAAAGTATTGGGACAGGGGGCGCGAATGGCTACACCTTC
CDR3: CASSLESIGTGGANGYTF

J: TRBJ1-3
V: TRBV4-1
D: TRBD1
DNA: TGCGCCAGCAGCCTGGACAGGGGAAACACCATATATTTT
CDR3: CASSLDRGNTIYF

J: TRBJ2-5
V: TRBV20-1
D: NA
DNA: TGCAGTGCTAGTACGGGGGGCGAGACCCAGTACTTC
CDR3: CSASTGGETQYF

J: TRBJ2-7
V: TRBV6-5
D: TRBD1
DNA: TGTGCCAGCAGTACCAATGGACAGGCCCCCTACGAGCAGTACTTC
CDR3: CASSTNGQAPYEQYF

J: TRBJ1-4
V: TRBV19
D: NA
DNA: TGTGCCAGTAGTATAGATAACGGTAATGAAAAACTGTTTTTT
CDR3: CASSIDNGNEKLFF

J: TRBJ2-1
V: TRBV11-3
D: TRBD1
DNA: TGTGCCAGCAGCTTAGGCCCTTTCACAGGGGGCGAGGACAATGAGCAGTTCTTC
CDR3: CASSLGPFTGGEDNEQFF

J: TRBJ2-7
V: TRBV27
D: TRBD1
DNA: TGTGCCACCCGCCTTGGACAGGGGTACGAGCAGTACTTC
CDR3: CATRLGQGYEQYF

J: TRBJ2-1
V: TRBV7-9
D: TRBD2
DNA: TGTGCCAGCAGCCTTGCCTCAGCGGGGGGAAAACCCGGGGAGCAGTTCTTC
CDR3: CASSLASAGGKPGEQFF

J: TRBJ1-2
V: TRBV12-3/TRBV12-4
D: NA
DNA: TGTGCCAGCAGCCGGCACAGGGAAGGCTACACCTTC
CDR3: CASSRHREGYTF